Listed here are 15 T cell receptor beta chains from one sample, sequenced in a study of T cells in localized non-small cell lung cancer. Data came from immunoSEQ multiplex PCR; TCRdb stores just in-frame clones and leaves some out. Of 23,000 or so clones in the sample, about nine tenths were seen once. The sequencing here drew on peripheral blood mononuclear cells, taken before any cancer treatment. These receptors were obtained from a woman aged 40-69 years with stage III lung adenocarcinoma.

The V gene is TRBV7-2, the J gene TRBJ2-3; TRBD2 agrees at 8 bases. V gave up 6 bases and J gave up 4 bases; unmatched junction bases: 6. CDR3 length: 14 residues. CDR1 and CDR2 from the germline V gene are SGHTA and FQGNSA. The CDR3 here is CASSPGGAADTQYF. CDR3 DNA sequence: TGTGCCAGCAGTCCCGGGGGGGCAGCAGATACGCAGTATTTT.

This rearrangement joins TRBV19 to TRBJ1-4; D remains unclear. V lost 1 base and J 5 bases, leaving 11 bases between the germline ends. Per the germline V gene, CDR1 is LNHDA and CDR2 is SQIVND (reference sequence). CDR3 size: 15 residues. The CDR3 reads CASSIGEAWNEKLFF. The CDR3 DNA follows: TGTGCCAGTAGTATAGGGGAGGCGTGGAATGAAAAACTGTTTTTT.

This sequence joins TRBV7-2 and TRBJ2-1, with D unresolved. Trimming shortened V by 1 base and J by 5 bases, and 3 bases separated the two germline ends. The germline V gene has CDR1 SGHTA and CDR2 FQGNSA. The CDR3 is 12 residues long. Here the CDR3 DNA reads TGTGCCAGCAGCTTAGGGGACAATGAGCAGTTCTTC. Protein: CASSLGDNEQFF.

J is TRBJ1-1 and V is TRBV7-9; tentative D call: TRBD1 (5 bases). Trimming took 0 bases from V and 6 from J, leaving 11 bases between them. Germline V gene sequence: CDR1 SEHNR, CDR2 FQNEAQ (reference sequence). CDR3 length: 14 amino acids. The CDR3 region has the DNA TGTGCCAGCAGCTTAGCGTCAGGGCTGGCTGAAGCTTTCTTT. Protein product: CASSLASGLAEAFF.

The V gene is TRBV6-5, the J gene TRBJ1-1; D not resolved. In germline, CDR1 is MNHEY, CDR2 SVGAGI. Trimming removed 3 bases from V and 6 bases from J, with 14 bases in between. The length of the CDR3 is 14 residues. The CDR3 bases are TGTGCCAGCAGTTATGATTCCTCGATCGCTGAAGCTTTCTTT. Protein: CASSYDSSIAEAFF.

The CDR3 loop is CASSRVGHQETQYF. In nucleotides, the CDR3 is TGTGCCAGCAGCAGAGTGGGCCATCAAGAGACCCAGTACTTC. The chain links TRBV6-5 to TRBJ2-5; D is uncertain. V was pared by 6 bases and J by 2 bases, with 13 bases between. This CDR3 region has 14 residues. The germline CDR1 and CDR2 sequences are MNHEY and SVGAGI.

This chain connects TRBV6-6 to TRBJ2-1; 14 nucleotides align to TRBD2. After removal of 7 bases from V and 4 bases from J, the junction contained 6 bases not matched to a gene. In germline, CDR1 is MNHNY, CDR2 SVGAGI (reference sequence). This CDR3 is built from 16 residues. The CDR3 spells CASKGLAGGLYNEQFF. The CDR3 coding sequence is TGTGCCAGCAAAGGACTAGCGGGGGGACTGTACAATGAGCAGTTCTTC.

The chain carries TRBV6-5 and TRBJ1-1; weak D call: TRBD1 (5 bases). CDR1 is MNHEY and CDR2 is SVGAGI in the germline V gene. The CDR3 is 15 amino acids. V lost 2 bases to trimming and J lost 1 base, with 11 bases between them. The CDR3 here is CASSYGGVKNTEAFF. CDR3 sequence (DNA): TGTGCCAGCAGTTACGGGGGGGTCAAGAACACTGAAGCTTTCTTT.

The chain uses TRBV7-2 and TRBJ2-5; D not resolved. Germline-derived CDR1 and CDR2 are SGHTA and FQGNSA. V was clipped by 5 bases and J by 3 bases, with 4 bases between them. The CDR3 runs to 11 residues. The CDR3 sequence is CASSTKETQYF. CDR3 coding DNA: TGTGCCAGCAGCACTAAAGAGACCCAGTACTTC.

The chain links TRBV6-5 to TRBJ1-1; maybe TRBD1 (6 bases). Germline V CDR1 and CDR2: MNHEY, SVGAGI. This CDR3 is 13 amino acids long. Trimming took off 11 bases at V and 5 bases at J, with 18 bases between the two ends. Here the CDR3 DNA reads TGTGCCTCGAAGCCGGGGGGCCCTACTGAAGCTTTCTTT. Residues: CASKPGGPTEAFF.

The J gene is TRBJ1-3, the V gene TRBV6-6; D not resolved. The V end was cut by 4 bases, the J end by 4 bases, with 11 bases between. Germline V gene data show CDR1 as MNHNY and CDR2 as SVGAGI (reference sequence). The CDR3 is made up of 14 amino acids. The CDR3 protein is CASSLTGVGNTIYF. DNA for the CDR3: TGTGCCAGCAGTTTAACCGGGGTAGGAAACACCATATATTTT.

This chain joins TRBV6-7 and TRBJ1-5; 8 nucleotides line up with TRBD1. TRBV6-7 belongs to the ORF category, with a function that is uncertain. The V and J ends lost 11 bases and 2 bases, in that order; junction bases with no gene match: 8. The CDR3 is 14 residues long. The CDR3 here is CASRGLYGNQPQHF. The DNA of the CDR3 is TGTGCCTCCAGGGGGCTGTATGGCAATCAGCCCCAGCATTTT.

This chain joins TRBV15 and TRBJ2-1, with a possible D match to TRBD2 (5 bases). Trimming took 3 bases from V and 1 from J, leaving 19 bases between them. The CDR3 loop spans 18 amino acids. CDR1 is LNHNV, CDR2 YYDKDF, per germline (reference sequence). CDR3 sequence reads: CATSRDLIGPGSYNEQFF. The CDR3 DNA reads as TGTGCCACCAGCAGGGACCTGATCGGTCCGGGGTCCTACAATGAGCAGTTCTTC. The entire variable domain, with the rest obtained from reference TRBV15 and TRBJ2-1, is as follows: DAMVIQNPRYQVTQFGKPVTLSCSQTLNHNVMYWYQQKSSQAPKLLFHYYDKDFNNEADTPDNFQSRRPNTSFCFLDIRSPGLGDTAMYLCATSRDLIGPGSYNEQFFGPGTRLTVL.

This chain joins TRBV11-2 and TRBJ2-6; D is uncertain. Looked up from germline, CDR1 is SGHAT and CDR2 is FQNNGV. This CDR3 contains 16 residues. Trimming removed 1 base at V and 2 bases at J, with 9 bases between. The CDR3 DNA sequence: TGTGCCAGCAGCTTAGTACCGATCGCTGGGGCCAACGTCCTGACTTTC. It yields the protein CASSLVPIAGANVLTF.

J is TRBJ1-1 and V is TRBV9; the match to TRBD1 covers 10 bases. In germline, CDR1 is SGDLS, CDR2 YYNGEE. Trimming took 4 bases from V and 5 from J; bases not matched to a gene: 8. The CDR3 is made up of 15 amino acids. In DNA form, the CDR3 reads TGTGCCAGCAGCCCCCGGACAGGGGGAAGTACTGAAGCTTTCTTT. It translates to CASSPRTGGSTEAFF.